This entry describes one TCR beta chain. These data come from a study of blood T cell repertoires in COVID-19. As for the study in general: The United States, Italy and Spain were the sources of the acute and convalescent COVID-19 samples. The analysed material was cDNA or gDNA that came from T cells, B-cell-depleted T cells, or PBMCs.

This CDR3 spans 14 amino acids. Germline lookup yields CDR1 SGHTA and CDR2 FQGNSA. Deletions cut 4 bases from V and 6 bases from J, with 12 bases between. Original methodology: Scientists estimated how many nucleated cells there were by amplifying reference gene primers. Measured with immunoSEQ multiplex PCR; TCRdb has only the in-frame clones, and not every one. V and J calls and clone size are those listed in that table; D and trimming were worked out from the DNA. The sample carries about 50,000 clones, roughly 90% recorded once. Sequenced material: peripheral blood. V and J are TRBV7-2 and TRBJ2-2; a weak D match, TRBD2 (5 bases). This TCR came from a human donor in a cohort sampled during active COVID-19. This CDR3 is CASSSVMRAGELFF. CDR3 coding DNA: TGTGCCAGCAGCTCCGTGATGCGGGCCGGGGAGCTGTTTTTT.